The 7 T cell receptor beta chains below all came from one sample that was sequenced in a study of blood T cell repertoires in COVID-19. Measured with immunoSEQ multiplex PCR; TCRdb has only the in-frame clones, and not every one. This table has over 150,000 clones, around 84% appearing once. Sequencing was performed on peripheral blood. The source is a human donor in a cohort sampled during active COVID-19.

The chain uses TRBV5-6 and TRBJ2-7; 8 bases match TRBD2. After removal of 2 bases from V and 1 base from J, the junction contained 8 bases not matched to a gene. CDR3 size: 16 residues. In germline, CDR1 is SGHDT, CDR2 YYEEEE. CDR3 in DNA: TGTGCCAGCAGCTTACCCCTCAGCGGGAGTTCCTACGAGCAGTACTTC. Encoded protein: CASSLPLSGSSYEQYF.

In its sample, this clone was seen once. The V call is TRBV9, the J call TRBJ2-2; 12 bases are a match to TRBD2. J was trimmed by 3 bases and V by 0 bases; bases with no gene match: 9. The CDR3 covers 19 residues. CDR1 is SGDLS and CDR2 is YYNGEE in the germline V gene. The CDR3 sequence: CASSVAGMASGRDTGELFF. As DNA, the CDR3 is TGTGCCAGCAGCGTAGCTGGTATGGCTAGCGGGAGGGACACCGGGGAGCTGTTTTTT.

This clone was seen more than once but under ten times. Within the sample, other DNA sequences also encode this same CDR3. The chain recombines TRBV27 with TRBJ2-1; D gene unclear. There are 13 residues in the CDR3. Germline lookup yields CDR1 MNHEY and CDR2 SMNVEV (reference sequence). V lost 6 bases and J lost 1, with 7 bases in between. CDR3 coding DNA: TGTGCCAGCAGCTCCCGTTCCTACAATGAGCAGTTCTTC. It encodes CASSSRSYNEQFF.

The chain uses TRBV7-9 and TRBJ2-7; weak D call: TRBD1 (6 bases). CDR3 size: 12 residues. V lost 5 bases to trimming and J lost 4 bases, with 9 bases between them. Germline V CDR1 and CDR2: SEHNR, FQNEAQ (reference sequence). CDR3 nucleotide sequence: TGTGCCAGCAGCCAGGGGTTATACGAGCAGTACTTC. As protein: CASSQGLYEQYF.

The CDR3 DNA reads TGTGCCAGCAGTGAAGAGGGAGCGGGGCCTTGGGTTGATACGCAGTATTTT. Protein: CASSEEGAGPWVDTQYF. J is TRBJ2-3 and V is TRBV6-1; TRBD2 matches at 7 bases. CDR3 length: 17 amino acids. The germline V gene has CDR1 MNHNS and CDR2 SASEGT. With V trimmed by 1 base and J by 6 bases, 13 bases remained unmatched.

The V gene is TRBV15, the J gene TRBJ2-1; the match to TRBD1 covers 7 bases. The germline CDR1 and CDR2 sequences are LNHNV and YYDKDF (reference sequence). V was clipped by 1 base and J by 0 bases; unmatched bases: 6. CDR3 length: 17 residues. CDR3 amino acids: CATSRASNRGSYNEQFF. Here the CDR3 DNA reads TGTGCCACCAGCAGAGCCTCCAACAGGGGCTCCTACAATGAGCAGTTCTTC.

The V gene is TRBV18, the J gene TRBJ1-4, with D possibly TRBD1 on 6 matching bases. The CDR3 consists of 15 residues. CDR1 is KGHSH, CDR2 LQKENI, per germline. The V end lost 2 bases, the J end lost 4 bases, and 11 bases lay between the germline ends. CDR3 DNA: TGTGCCAGCTCACCAATCGGACAGATTAATGAAAAACTGTTTTTT. Translating it yields CASSPIGQINEKLFF. Filled out from reference TRBV18 and TRBJ1-4, the complete variable domain reads NAGVMQNPRHLVRRRGQEARLRCSPMKGHSHVYWYRQLPEEGLKFMVYLQKENIIDESGMPKERFSAEFPKEGPSILRIQQVVRGDSAAYFCASSPIGQINEKLFFGSGTQLSVL.